A selection of T cell receptor beta chains follows, all from one sample in a study of T cell responses to AZD1222 COVID-19 vaccine. The method was immunoSEQ multiplex PCR; TCRdb's version includes in-frame clones alone and lacks a portion of them. The sample has 150,000 to 200,000 clones, approximately 90% seen once. The sequencing here drew on peripheral blood, taken 28 days after the second AZD1222 dose. The receptors derive from an adult who received the AZD1222 COVID-19 vaccine. Each CDR3 is given with its conserved first and last residue. The D gene is left open where the match is weak. The size field is filled for only some rows; it gives once, few, many or a size class.

>TRBD1|TRBJ1-1|once|TRBV6-5
CASSQTGFLTEAFF
TGTGCCAGCAGTCAGACAGGGTTTCTTACTGAAGCTTTCTTT
>-|TRBJ2-2|-|TRBV9
CASTPLLSNTGELFF
TGTGCCAGCACCCCCTTACTATCAAACACCGGGGAGCTGTTTTTT
>TRBD2|TRBJ2-1|once|TRBV5-1
CASRLATHNEQFF
TGCGCCAGTCGACTAGCGACCCACAATGAGCAGTTCTTC
>TRBD1|TRBJ1-2|-|TRBV3-1/TRBV3-2
CASRPTGAKGYTF
TGTGCCAGCAGACCTACAGGGGCCAAGGGCTACACCTTC
>-|TRBJ1-1|-|TRBV19
CATRQSFGWYTEAFF
TGTGCCACCAGACAGTCCTTTGGTTGGTACACTGAAGCTTTCTTT
>TRBD1|TRBJ2-2|-|TRBV7-2
CASRSDRDRGYTGELFF
TGTGCCAGCAGATCCGACCGGGACAGGGGGTATACCGGGGAGCTGTTTTTT
>-|TRBJ1-1|-|TRBV29-1
CSVDISRALITEAFF
TGCAGCGTTGATATTTCCAGGGCCTTAATCACTGAAGCTTTCTTT
>TRBD1|TRBJ1-2|-|TRBV18
CASSAGTGAGYGYTF
TGTGCCAGCTCGGCAGGGACAGGGGCCGGCTATGGCTACACCTTC
>TRBD1|TRBJ2-7|-|TRBV28
CASSPGTGSSYEQYF
TGTGCCAGCAGTCCCGGGACAGGGAGCTCCTACGAGCAGTACTTC
>-|TRBJ2-2|-|TRBV7-9
CASSLRQDLTGELFF
TGTGCCAGCAGCTTAAGACAGGATCTAACCGGGGAGCTGTTTTTT
>TRBD2|TRBJ2-5|-|TRBV9
CASSGRLAGGETQYF
TGTGCCAGCAGCGGCCGGCTGGCGGGAGGTGAGACCCAGTACTTC
>-|TRBJ2-1|-|TRBV5-6
CASSLGPELGGTSYNEQFF
TGTGCCAGCAGCTTGGGGCCGGAGTTGGGCGGGACCTCCTACAATGAGCAGTTCTTC
>-|TRBJ2-1|once|TRBV2
CASSSLSGFVFF
TGTGCCAGCAGTTCCTTGAGCGGGTTTGTGTTCTTC
>-|TRBJ1-6|-|TRBV11-2
CASSFLAQSSYNSPLHF
TGTGCCAGCAGCTTCTTAGCACAGAGCTCCTATAATTCACCCCTCCACTTT
>-|TRBJ2-7|-|TRBV5-5
CASSLAWEQYF
TGTGCCAGCAGCTTGGCATGGGAGCAGTACTTC
>TRBD1|TRBJ1-1|-|TRBV19
CASRGLTGGTNTEAFF
TGTGCCAGTAGGGGCCTGACAGGGGGTACAAACACTGAAGCTTTCTTT
>TRBD2|TRBJ2-2|-|TRBV7-6
CASSNGLAGDTGELFF
TGTGCCAGCAGCAACGGACTAGCGGGAGACACCGGGGAGCTGTTTTTT
>-|TRBJ2-5|-|TRBV2
CASRRAAQGRETQYF
TGTGCCAGCAGAAGAGCGGCGCAGGGGCGGGAGACCCAGTACTTC
>TRBD1|TRBJ1-6|-|TRBV19
CASSNSGTVDSPLHF
TGTGCCAGTAGTAATTCAGGGACAGTTGATTCACCCCTCCACTTT
>-|TRBJ2-7|-|TRBV28
CASSFGQARYEQYF
TGTGCCAGCAGTTTCGGCCAGGCCAGATACGAGCAGTACTTC
>TRBD2|TRBJ2-2|once|TRBV6-5
CASSYGLAGITGELFF
TGTGCCAGCAGTTACGGGCTAGCGGGCATCACCGGGGAGCTGTTTTTT
>TRBD1|TRBJ2-7|-|TRBV5-4
CASSLQQGIQYF
TGTGCCAGCAGCCTTCAACAGGGGATCCAGTACTTC
>TRBD1|TRBJ1-4|-|TRBV11-2
CASSLAPRGRQGDRKLFF
TGTGCCAGCAGCTTAGCTCCCCGGGGTAGGCAGGGGGATCGAAAACTGTTTTTT
>-|TRBJ2-7|-|TRBV4-3
CASSQEGGSLYEQYF
TGCGCCAGCAGCCAAGAAGGGGGTAGCCTCTACGAGCAGTACTTC
>-|TRBJ1-1|-|TRBV6-1
CASSEGQLGWGGTEAFF
TGTGCCAGCAGTGAAGGGCAGCTAGGCTGGGGAGGCACTGAAGCTTTCTTT
>TRBD1|TRBJ2-2|-|TRBV14
CASSHRDRGLVTGELFF
TGTGCCAGCAGCCACCGGGACAGGGGGCTGGTCACCGGGGAGCTGTTTTTT
>-|TRBJ2-7|-|TRBV11-2
CASSLGSFLSYEQYF
TGTGCCAGCAGCTTAGGTTCATTCCTCTCCTACGAGCAGTACTTC
>TRBD2|TRBJ2-1|-|TRBV27
CASSFGGVSYNEQFF
TGTGCCAGCAGTTTTGGGGGGGTCTCTTACAATGAGCAGTTCTTC
>TRBD2|TRBJ2-7|-|TRBV2
CASSEARGGSYEQYF
TGTGCCAGCAGTGAAGCTCGCGGGGGTTCCTACGAGCAGTACTTC
>-|TRBJ1-5|-|TRBV24-1
CATSDFGDQPQHF
TGTGCCACCAGTGATTTCGGTGATCAGCCCCAGCATTTT
>-|TRBJ1-2|few|TRBV19
CASRTDRAYGYTF
TGTGCCAGTAGGACGGACAGAGCTTATGGCTACACCTTC
>-|TRBJ2-6|-|TRBV6-5
CASSARSGANVLTF
TGTGCCAGCAGCGCCCGGTCTGGGGCCAACGTCCTGACTTTC
>-|TRBJ2-3|-|TRBV7-9
CASSQDFSTDTQYF
TGTGCCAGCAGCCAGGACTTTTCCACAGATACGCAGTATTTT
>TRBD2|TRBJ2-7|-|TRBV9
CASSVGPGLAGQNEQYF
TGTGCCAGCAGCGTAGGGCCGGGACTAGCGGGTCAAAACGAGCAGTACTTC
>-|TRBJ1-2|-|TRBV5-1
CASSLDGVGYTF
TGCGCCAGCAGCTTGGACGGGGTAGGCTACACCTTC
>TRBD1|TRBJ1-1|-|TRBV29-1
CSGGQGNTEAFF
TGCAGCGGGGGACAGGGGAACACTGAAGCTTTCTTT
>-|TRBJ1-1|-|TRBV27
CASSLKDSTEAFF
TGTGCCAGCAGTTTGAAGGACAGCACTGAAGCTTTCTTT
>-|TRBJ1-3|-|TRBV6-4
CASSDSGDSGNTIYF
TGTGCCAGCAGTGACTCCGGGGACTCTGGAAACACCATATATTTT
>TRBD1|TRBJ2-7|-|TRBV19
CASSNRGQNLYEQYF
TGTGCCAGTAGTAATAGGGGACAGAATCTCTACGAGCAGTACTTC
>-|TRBJ2-7|once|TRBV27
CASSLRGDYEQYF
TGTGCCAGCAGTTTAAGAGGTGACTACGAGCAGTACTTC
>TRBD1|TRBJ2-6|-|TRBV5-1
CASSRDRVGPGANVLTF
TGCGCCAGCAGCCGGGACAGGGTAGGGCCTGGGGCCAACGTCCTGACTTTC
>TRBD2|TRBJ2-1|-|TRBV5-4
CASSWTSGGNNEQFF
TGTGCCAGCAGCTGGACTAGCGGGGGTAACAATGAGCAGTTCTTC
>TRBD2|TRBJ2-7|-|TRBV3-1/TRBV3-2
CASSQGVTSGSFYEQYF
TGTGCCAGCAGCCAAGGGGTAACTAGCGGGAGTTTTTACGAGCAGTACTTC
>-|TRBJ1-1|-|TRBV2
CASTLRGNTEAFF
TGTGCCAGCACTTTGCGGGGAAACACTGAAGCTTTCTTT
>-|TRBJ2-7|-|TRBV27
CASSLSTFSYEQYF
TGTGCCAGCAGTTTATCCACCTTTTCCTACGAGCAGTACTTC
>TRBD1|TRBJ2-7|few|TRBV19
CASSGTGGSVFHEQYF
TGTGCCAGTAGTGGAACAGGGGGTTCCGTCTTTCACGAGCAGTACTTC
>-|TRBJ1-4|-|TRBV20-1
CSASPGTDEKLFF
TGCAGTGCTAGTCCTGGGACGGATGAAAAACTGTTTTTT
>-|TRBJ2-7|-|TRBV19
CASSTQGFDGEQYF
TGTGCCAGTAGTACACAGGGATTTGATGGCGAGCAGTACTTC
>TRBD1|TRBJ2-3|once|TRBV9
CASTERTGSTDTQYF
TGTGCCAGCACCGAACGGACAGGAAGCACAGATACGCAGTATTTT
>-|TRBJ1-3|-|TRBV28
CASSPTAGNTIYF
TGTGCCAGCAGTCCCACAGCTGGAAACACCATATATTTT
>-|TRBJ2-1|-|TRBV27
CASSLFFYNEQFF
TGTGCCAGCAGTTTATTTTTTTACAATGAGCAGTTCTTC
>-|TRBJ1-5|-|TRBV6-1
CASSEMVLNQPQHF
TGTGCCAGCAGTGAAATGGTCTTAAATCAGCCCCAGCATTTT